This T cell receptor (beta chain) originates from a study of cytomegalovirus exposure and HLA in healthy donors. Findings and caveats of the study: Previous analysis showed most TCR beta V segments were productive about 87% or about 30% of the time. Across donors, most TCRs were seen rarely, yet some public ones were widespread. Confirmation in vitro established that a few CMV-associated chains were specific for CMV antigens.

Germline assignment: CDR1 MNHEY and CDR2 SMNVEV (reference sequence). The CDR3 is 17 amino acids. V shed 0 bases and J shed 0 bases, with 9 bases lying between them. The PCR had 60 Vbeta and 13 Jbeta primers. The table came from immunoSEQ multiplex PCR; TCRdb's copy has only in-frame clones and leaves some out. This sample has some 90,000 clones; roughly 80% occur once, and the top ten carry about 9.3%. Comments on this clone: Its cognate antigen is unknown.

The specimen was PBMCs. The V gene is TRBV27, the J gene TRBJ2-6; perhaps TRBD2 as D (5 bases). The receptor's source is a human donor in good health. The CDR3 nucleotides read TGTGCCAGCAGTTTATCGTTTGGGAGCTCTGGGGCCAACGTCCTGACTTTC. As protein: CASSLSFGSSGANVLTF.